Included here is one T cell receptor (beta chain) sequence, with context. What it binds is unknown. TCRdb itself ran the 5' RACE reads through MiXCR, one entry per CDR3 protein. The sample gives 150,000 to 200,000 distinct CDR3 sequences, around 13% of which show up once; 13% to 15% is in the top ten. The sample comes from a study of T-cell memory formation after mild COVID-19. Study in general: For the most part, TCR clusters were specific to one donor.

Study-wide results and limits: Pre-infection memory already had some responding clones, implying cross-reactive memory joined.

What was sequenced was PBMCs or a T cell subset sorted from them (not recorded which). The TCR sequence derives from an adult woman who had mild COVID-19 (a few samples of this study predate the infection). Cell type and time point are not known.

CDR3 in DNA: TGTGCCAGCAGTCCCGCCGGGACAGACTCCTACGAGCAGTACTTC. Translated, it gives CASSPAGTDSYEQYF. This chain uses TRBV7-9 with TRBJ2-7; 7 bases line up with TRBD1. Germline-derived CDR1 and CDR2 are SEHNR and FQNEAQ (reference sequence). Trimming removed 6 bases from V and 0 bases from J; junction bases left unmatched: 8. This CDR3 has 15 amino acids.